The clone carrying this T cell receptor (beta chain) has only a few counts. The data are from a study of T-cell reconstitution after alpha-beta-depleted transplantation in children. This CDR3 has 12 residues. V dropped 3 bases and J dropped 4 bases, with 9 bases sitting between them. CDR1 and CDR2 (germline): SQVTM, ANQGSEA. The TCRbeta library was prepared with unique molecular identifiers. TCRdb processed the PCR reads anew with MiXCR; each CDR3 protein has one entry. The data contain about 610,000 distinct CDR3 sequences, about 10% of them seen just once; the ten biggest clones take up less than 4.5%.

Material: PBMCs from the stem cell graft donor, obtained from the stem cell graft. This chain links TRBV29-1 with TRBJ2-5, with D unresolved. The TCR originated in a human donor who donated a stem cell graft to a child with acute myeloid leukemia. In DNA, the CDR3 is TGCAGCGTTGACGCGGTCAGAGAGACCCAGTACTTC. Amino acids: CSVDAVRETQYF. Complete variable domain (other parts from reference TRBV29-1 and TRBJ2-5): SAVISQKPSRDICQRGTSLTIQCQVDSQVTMMFWYRQQPGQSLTLIATANQGSEATYESGFVIDKFPISRPNLTFSTLTVSNMSPEDSSIYLCSVDAVRETQYFGPGTRLLVL.